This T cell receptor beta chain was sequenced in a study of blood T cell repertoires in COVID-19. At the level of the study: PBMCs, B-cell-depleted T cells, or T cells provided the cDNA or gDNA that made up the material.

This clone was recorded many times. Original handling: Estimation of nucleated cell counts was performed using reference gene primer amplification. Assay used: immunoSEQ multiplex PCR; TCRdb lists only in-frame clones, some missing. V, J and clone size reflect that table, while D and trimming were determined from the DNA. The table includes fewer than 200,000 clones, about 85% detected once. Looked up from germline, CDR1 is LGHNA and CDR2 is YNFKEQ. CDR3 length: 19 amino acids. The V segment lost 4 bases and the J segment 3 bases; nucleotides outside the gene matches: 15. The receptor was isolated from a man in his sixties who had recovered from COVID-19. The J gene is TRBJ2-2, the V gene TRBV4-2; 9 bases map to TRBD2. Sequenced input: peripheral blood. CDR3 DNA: TGTGCCAGCAGCCCCCCAAAAGTAGCGGGGGCCGCGGACACCGGGGAGCTGTTTTTT. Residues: CASSPPKVAGAADTGELFF.